Each of the 32 T cell receptor beta chains below was sequenced from the same sample in a study of tumor-infiltrating lymphocytes in oesophageal squamous cell carcinoma. TCRdb re-analysed the PCR reads in MiXCR, keeping a single row per CDR3 protein. The data show 10,000 or so distinct CDR3 sequences, 60% seen once. Sequencing was carried out using esophageal tumor tissue. Every receptor here comes from a female donor with esophageal squamous cell carcinoma.

This clonotype was counted once. The rearrangement links TRBV12-3 or TRBV12-4 to TRBJ1-5; D gene uncertain. V dropped 5 bases and J dropped 7 bases, with 15 bases sitting between them. This CDR3 is 14 amino acids long. The CDR3 here is CASSPRQVGQPQHF. The DNA for the CDR3 is TGTGCCAGCAGTCCGAGGCAGGTAGGACAGCCCCAGCATTTT.

The chain combines TRBV7-3 with TRBJ2-5; D could derive from TRBD1 or TRBD2 (7 bases each). The V gene's germline CDR1 is SGHTA and CDR2 FQGTGA. The CDR3 totals 16 residues. Trimming took 1 base from V and 4 from J, leaving 16 bases between them. The CDR3 bases are TGTGCCAGCAGCTTAATAGGGGGCGGGAGTGGAGAGACCCAGTACTTC. This encodes CASSLIGGGSGETQYF.

This chain links TRBV7-2 with TRBJ1-2, with TRBD1 matching over 7 bases. Germline CDR1 and CDR2: SGHTA and FQGNSA. The CDR3 covers 15 residues. The J segment lost 1 base and the V segment lost 3 bases, leaving 5 bases of the junction unmatched. The CDR3 nucleotides are TGTGCCAGCAGCTTCAACAGGGGAAATAACTATGGCTACACCTTC. It is translated as CASSFNRGNNYGYTF. The variable domain in full, with the rest retrieved from reference TRBV7-2 and TRBJ1-2, is GAGVSQSPSNKVTEKGKDVELRCDPISGHTALYWYRQSLGQGLEFLIYFQGNSAPDKSGLPSDRFSAERTGGSVSTLTIQRTQQEDSAVYLCASSFNRGNNYGYTFGSGTRLTVV.

The genes are TRBV7-3 and TRBJ2-3; 7 bases fit TRBD1. Germline CDR1 and CDR2: SGHTA and FQGTGA. The V segment lost 5 bases and the J segment 6 bases; nucleotides outside the gene matches: 11. The CDR3 sequence is 15 residues long. CDR3 protein: CASSHSTGRLDTQYF. The CDR3 DNA is TGTGCCAGCAGCCACTCGACAGGGAGATTGGATACGCAGTATTTT.

The chain employs TRBV6-2 or TRBV6-3 and TRBJ2-3; 9 bases match TRBD2. Germline CDR1 MNHEY, CDR2 SVGEGT. This CDR3 has 16 residues. The J segment lost 2 bases and the V segment lost 2 bases, leaving 5 bases of the junction unmatched. CDR3 in amino acids: CASSYGLAGNTDTQYF. For the CDR3, the DNA is TGTGCCAGCAGTTACGGGCTAGCGGGGAACACAGATACGCAGTATTTT.

This clonotype is termed medium-sized. This may come from a read error, since a much larger clone is one base off. The rearrangement links TRBV11-3 to TRBJ2-1; D remains ambiguous. CDR1 SGHNT and CDR2 YENEEA come from the germline V gene. V was shortened by 6 bases and J by 10 bases, with 19 bases between the two germline ends. CDR3 size: 14 residues. The DNA of the CDR3 is TGTGCCAGCAGGTCTAGATTTTCTCCCTACGAGCAGTTCTTC. Residues: CASRSRFSPYEQFF.

This clonotype was seen many times. The genes are TRBV20-1 and TRBJ2-1, with 9 nucleotides matching TRBD2. V shed 5 bases and J 0 bases; nucleotides not matched to a gene: 8. Germline V CDR1 and CDR2: DFQATT, SNEGSKA (reference sequence). CDR3 size: 16 residues. CDR3 protein: CSADPDSGSSYNEQFF. Here the CDR3 DNA reads TGCAGTGCTGACCCCGATAGCGGGAGCTCCTACAATGAGCAGTTCTTC.

The chain couples TRBV25-1 to TRBJ1-1; 8 nucleotides line up with TRBD1. Unmatched junction bases numbered 6, after V lost 5 bases and J lost 4 bases. This CDR3 contains 14 residues. In germline, CDR1 is MGHDK, CDR2 SYGVNS. The chain's CDR3 is CASSRGQGVTEAFF. CDR3 coding DNA: TGTGCCAGCAGTCGAGGACAGGGTGTCACTGAAGCTTTCTTT.

This clonotype was observed a few times. The rearrangement uses TRBV7-3 and TRBJ2-1, with D possibly TRBD2 on 7 matching bases. The V and J ends lost 5 bases and 2 bases respectively, with 16 bases between them. Germline V lookup: CDR1 SGHTA, CDR2 FQGTGA. This CDR3 is 16 amino acids long. CDR3 nucleotides: TGTGCCAGCAGCCCAATGGGAGGGGGTACCTACAATGAGCAGTTCTTC. This codes for CASSPMGGGTYNEQFF.

CDR3 sequence: CASTFRSGGAYNEQFF. CDR3 sequence (DNA): TGTGCCAGCACGTTCCGTAGCGGGGGGGCCTACAATGAGCAGTTCTTC. This chain uses TRBV12-3 or TRBV12-4 with TRBJ2-1; 11 nucleotides line up with TRBD2. V lost 7 bases, J lost 2 bases, and 7 bases stayed unmatched. This CDR3 is 16 amino acids long.

This clonotype ranks as medium-sized. This CDR3 is CASTASGLIQHF. CDR3 bases: TGTGCCAGCACCGCAAGCGGATTGATCCAGCATTTT. The chain combines TRBV6-1 with TRBJ1-5; the D is unclear. Trimming shortened V by 7 bases and J by 12 bases, and 16 bases separated the two germline ends. Germline values: CDR1 MNHNS, CDR2 SASEGT. The CDR3 has 12 residues.

The chain is built from TRBV6-6 and TRBJ2-5; D is perhaps TRBD2 (5 bases). The end of the DNA aligns better with TRBJ2-7, so the J call may be wrong. This CDR3 has 13 residues. CDR1 is MNHNY, CDR2 SVGAGI, per germline (reference sequence). CDR3: CASSYSPAGEQYF. CDR3 bases: TGTGCCAGCAGTTACTCGCCGGCGGGCGAGCAGTACTTC.

This clonotype was seen only a few times. The J gene is TRBJ1-1, the V gene TRBV7-9; 10 bases map to TRBD1. V gave up 4 bases and J gave up 5 bases; unmatched junction bases: 10. From germline, CDR1 is SEHNR and CDR2 FQNEAQ (reference sequence). The CDR3 length is 16 residues. The CDR3: CASSSGTGVGGTEAFF. CDR3 bases: TGTGCCAGCAGCTCCGGGACAGGGGTCGGTGGGACTGAAGCTTTCTTT.

The chain recombines TRBV10-3 with TRBJ2-2, with 8 bases fitting TRBD1. The length of the CDR3 is 15 residues. In germline, CDR1 is ENHRY, CDR2 SYGVKD. Unmatched junction bases numbered 9, after V lost 6 bases and J lost 6 bases. CDR3 sequence reads: CAIRTGQGMAGELFF. The CDR3 DNA reads TGTGCCATCAGGACCGGACAGGGAATGGCCGGGGAGCTGTTTTTT.

The genes are TRBV12-3 or TRBV12-4 and TRBJ1-1; maybe TRBD1 (6 bases). The CDR3 is made up of 13 amino acids. Trimming took 6 bases from V and 4 from J, leaving 12 bases between them. In nucleotides, the CDR3 is TGTGCCAGCAGCCTTACAGGGCCCACTGAAGCTTTCTTT. Its protein is CASSLTGPTEAFF.

V and J are TRBV6-6 and TRBJ2-1; unclear D gene. The DNA end is a closer match to TRBJ2-7, so the J assignment may be wrong. Germline-derived CDR1 and CDR2 are MNHNY and SVGAGI (reference sequence). The CDR3 has 13 residues. CDR3 in amino acids: CASSYDGYYEQYF. CDR3 DNA sequence: TGTGCCAGCAGTTATGACGGCTACTACGAGCAGTACTTC.

The chain couples TRBV12-3 or TRBV12-4 to TRBJ2-5; D uncertain. V was trimmed by 5 bases and J by 13 bases, leaving 17 bases between them. This CDR3 contains 12 residues. CDR3 amino acids: CASSLQTQARYF. CDR3 nucleotide sequence: TGTGCCAGCAGTCTCCAAACACAAGCTCGGTACTTC.

This clonotype was picked up many times. The rearrangement links TRBV12-3 or TRBV12-4 to TRBJ1-5; D is ambiguous. Trimming took off 5 bases at V and 11 bases at J, with 19 bases between the two ends. This CDR3 comprises 14 residues. The CDR3 reads CASSPRTSGMTQHF. CDR3 sequence (DNA): TGTGCCAGCAGTCCGCGGACCTCGGGGATGACCCAGCATTTT.

The chain employs TRBV6-1 and TRBJ2-1; possible D gene TRBD1, 6 bases. V was shortened by 1 base and J by 11 bases, with 27 bases between the two germline ends. There are 18 residues in the CDR3. Germline V gene data show CDR1 as MNHNS and CDR2 as SASEGT. CDR3 sequence: CASSEVGTIVRHSIKQFF. The CDR3 DNA follows: TGTGCCAGCAGTGAAGTGGGGACAATAGTACGGCATAGTATAAAGCAGTTCTTC.

The V call is TRBV7-2, the J call TRBJ2-3; 12 positions match TRBD2. Trimming at V came to 7 bases and at J to 7 bases, leaving 12 bases not matched to a gene. This CDR3 is 16 amino acids long. Germline V CDR1 and CDR2: SGHTA, FQGNSA. In nucleotides, the CDR3 is TGTGCCAGCAACTACCCTAGGACTAGCGGGACCTATACGCAGTATTTT. Its protein is CASNYPRTSGTYTQYF.

The V gene is TRBV7-3, the J gene TRBJ2-7; D might be TRBD2 (6 bases). Germline V gene sequence: CDR1 SGHTA, CDR2 FQGTGA. There are 13 residues in the CDR3. V shed 3 bases and J shed 7 bases, with 13 bases lying between them. The CDR3 reads CASSFDPGREQYF. CDR3 nucleotide sequence: TGTGCCAGCAGCTTTGATCCCGGGAGAGAGCAGTACTTC.

V usage is TRBV7-1 and J usage is TRBJ1-1; TRBD1 aligns across 7 bases. TRBV7-1 is classed as an ORF, of uncertain function. The V and J ends lost 6 bases and 3 bases, in that order; junction bases with no gene match: 10. The CDR3 contains 15 residues. The CDR3 loop reads CASRPRQGGDTEAFF. The CDR3 DNA reads TGTGCCAGCAGGCCAAGACAGGGAGGCGACACTGAAGCTTTCTTT.

The chain recombines TRBV7-2 with TRBJ2-4; maybe TRBD1 (6 bases). TRBJ2-5 explains the end of the DNA better; the J call may be wrong. From germline, CDR1 is SGHTA and CDR2 FQGNSA. The CDR3 extends over 14 amino acids. DNA of the CDR3: TGTGCCAGCAGTCCAGGACAGTCCCGAGAGACCCAGTACTTC. Its protein product is CASSPGQSRETQYF.

This clonotype has only a few counts. The chain combines TRBV7-8 with TRBJ2-5; TRBD1 matches 10 bases. The trim removed 4 bases at V and 7 bases at J, leaving 15 bases unmatched. CDR1 is SGHVS and CDR2 is FQNEAQ in the germline V gene. CDR3 length: 17 amino acids. The CDR3 is CASSSPSTGGTRGTQYF. In nucleotides, the CDR3 is TGTGCCAGCAGCTCCCCCTCGACAGGGGGCACTCGAGGGACCCAGTACTTC.

The CDR3 loop is CASNPRGSGGDYGYTF. The CDR3 DNA follows: TGTGCCAGCAACCCTAGGGGATCCGGGGGTGACTATGGCTACACCTTC. The chain has TRBV6-1 and TRBJ2-7; possibly TRBD1 for D (5 bases). With the DNA end fitting TRBJ1-2 better, the J assignment may be wrong. From germline, CDR1 is MNHNS and CDR2 SASEGT. CDR3 length: 16 residues.

The table lists this clonotype with a count of one. CDR3: CASSSGLSGDEQYF. CDR3 in DNA: TGTGCCAGCAGCTCCGGACTTTCTGGGGACGAGCAGTACTTC. The gene calls are TRBV7-2 and TRBJ2-7; TRBD2 is a possible D gene (5 bases). The germline CDR1 and CDR2 sequences are SGHTA and FQGNSA. The CDR3 runs 14 residues. V was cut by 4 bases and J by 5 bases, with 15 bases left in between.

This chain joins TRBV6-1 and TRBJ2-5, with unresolved D. The DNA matches TRBJ1-2 better at its end, which makes the J call doubtful. Germline CDR1 and CDR2: MNHNS and SASEGT. This CDR3 is built from 13 residues. The CDR3 nucleotides are TGTGCCAGCAGCAACGGGATGCTCAATGGCTACACCTTC. It translates to CASSNGMLNGYTF.

Points on this clonotype: At one boundary the junction diverges from the germline segment, which might be a read error. The chain joins TRBV11-2 to TRBJ2-1; D remains unclear. The germline gives CDR1 SGHAT, CDR2 FQNNGV. This CDR3 comprises 13 residues. Written as DNA, the CDR3 is TGTGCCAGCAGCTTACAACCTTATTCACCCCTCCACTTC. The encoded protein is CASSLQPYSPLHF.

V and J are TRBV28 and TRBJ2-2; no reliable D call. Trimming removed 5 bases from V and 3 bases from J, with 7 bases in between. The CDR3 totals 13 residues. Germline V gene data show CDR1 as MDHEN and CDR2 as SYDVKM. CDR3 DNA sequence: TGTGCCAGCAGTGGCCGGTACACCGGGGAGCTGTTTTTT. This gives the protein CASSGRYTGELFF. Looking up the rest from reference TRBV28 and TRBJ2-2 gives the full variable domain: DVKVTQSSRYLVKRTGEKVFLECVQDMDHENMFWYRQDPGLGLRLIYFSYDVKMKEKGDIPEGYSVSREKKERFSLILESASTNQTSMYLCASSGRYTGELFFGEGSRLTVL.

This chain links TRBV7-2 with TRBJ1-6; D perhaps matches TRBD1 (5 bases). The CDR3 totals 15 residues. Trimming left V 1 base short and J 8 bases short, with 12 bases between. Germline CDR1 is SGHTA and CDR2 is FQGNSA. CDR3 region: CASSLVPGSDSPLHF. In DNA form, the CDR3 reads TGTGCCAGCAGCTTAGTTCCAGGGAGTGATTCACCCCTCCACTTT.

The rearrangement links TRBV28 to TRBJ2-6; TRBD1 matches at 8 bases. With V trimmed by 6 bases and J by 4 bases, 14 bases remained unmatched. The CDR3 is 18 amino acids. The germline CDR1 and CDR2 sequences are MDHEN and SYDVKM. This CDR3 reads CASRMGAGGAFGANVLTF. CDR3 in DNA: TGTGCCAGCAGGATGGGTGCAGGGGGCGCTTTCGGGGCCAACGTCCTGACTTTC.

The chain recombines TRBV5-4 with TRBJ2-2, with a tentative D call TRBD2 (5 bases). Germline CDR1 and CDR2: SGHNT and YYREEE (reference sequence). Trimming removed 6 bases from V and 5 bases from J, with 8 bases in between. The CDR3 is made up of 12 amino acids. CDR3 nucleotide sequence: TGTGCCAGCATGGGCGGGACCGGGGAGCTGTTTTTT. This encodes CASMGGTGELFF.